This T cell receptor beta chain was recovered during a study of CD8+ T cells in alopecia areata. RNA extraction and reverse transcription yielded cDNA as sequencing template. Data came from immunoSEQ multiplex PCR; TCRdb stores just in-frame clones and leaves some out. The repertoire holds about 270,000 clones, with around 64% as singletons. CDR3 length: 12 amino acids. Germline loops: CDR1 SQVTM, CDR2 ANQGSEA. Trimming stripped 5 bases from V and 0 bases from J, with 5 bases between. As to treatment: oral pan-JAK inhibitor, 5-10 mg twice daily. The sequencing here drew on CD4+ T cells sorted from blood, taken at week 52, from a patient treated with tofacitinib. The chain links TRBV29-1 to TRBJ1-5; D is ambiguous. The receptor was isolated from a human donor with alopecia areata. CDR3 coding DNA: TGCAGCGTTACAGATAGCAATCAGCCCCAGCATTTT. Its protein is CSVTDSNQPQHF.